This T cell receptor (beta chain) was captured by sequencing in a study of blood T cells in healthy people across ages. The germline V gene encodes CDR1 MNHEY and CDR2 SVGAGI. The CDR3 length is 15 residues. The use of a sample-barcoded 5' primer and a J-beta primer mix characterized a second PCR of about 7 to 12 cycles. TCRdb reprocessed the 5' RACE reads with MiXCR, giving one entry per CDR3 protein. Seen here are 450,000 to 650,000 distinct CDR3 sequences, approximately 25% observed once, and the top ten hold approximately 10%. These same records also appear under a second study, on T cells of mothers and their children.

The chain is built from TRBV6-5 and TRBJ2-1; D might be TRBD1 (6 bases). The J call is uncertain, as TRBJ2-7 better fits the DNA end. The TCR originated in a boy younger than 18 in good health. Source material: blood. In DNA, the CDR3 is TGTGCCAGCAGCCCGAGCGCCAGGGGCTCCTACGAGCAGTACTTC. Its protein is CASSPSARGSYEQYF.